This T cell receptor (beta chain) emerged from a study of blood T cell repertoires in COVID-19. Study summary: There were acute and convalescent COVID-19 samples, and they came from the United States, Italy and Spain. Sources were T cells, B-cell-depleted T cells, or PBMCs; the material itself was cDNA or gDNA.

Trimming left V 3 bases short and J 6 bases short, with 17 bases between. CDR1 DFQATT and CDR2 SNEGSKA come from the germline V gene (reference sequence). There are 14 residues in the CDR3. The method was immunoSEQ multiplex PCR; TCRdb's version includes in-frame clones alone and lacks a portion of them. The table has 60,000 to 70,000 clones, roughly 80% seen once. The J gene is TRBJ1-1, the V gene TRBV20-1, with D maybe TRBD1 (6 bases). The sample consisted of peripheral blood. The TCR originated in a woman aged 55-70 years with acute or convalescent COVID-19. In DNA, the CDR3 is TGCAGTGCTAGTAGGCAGGGGCCGAAACCTGAAGCTTTCTTT. Translation: CSASRQGPKPEAFF.